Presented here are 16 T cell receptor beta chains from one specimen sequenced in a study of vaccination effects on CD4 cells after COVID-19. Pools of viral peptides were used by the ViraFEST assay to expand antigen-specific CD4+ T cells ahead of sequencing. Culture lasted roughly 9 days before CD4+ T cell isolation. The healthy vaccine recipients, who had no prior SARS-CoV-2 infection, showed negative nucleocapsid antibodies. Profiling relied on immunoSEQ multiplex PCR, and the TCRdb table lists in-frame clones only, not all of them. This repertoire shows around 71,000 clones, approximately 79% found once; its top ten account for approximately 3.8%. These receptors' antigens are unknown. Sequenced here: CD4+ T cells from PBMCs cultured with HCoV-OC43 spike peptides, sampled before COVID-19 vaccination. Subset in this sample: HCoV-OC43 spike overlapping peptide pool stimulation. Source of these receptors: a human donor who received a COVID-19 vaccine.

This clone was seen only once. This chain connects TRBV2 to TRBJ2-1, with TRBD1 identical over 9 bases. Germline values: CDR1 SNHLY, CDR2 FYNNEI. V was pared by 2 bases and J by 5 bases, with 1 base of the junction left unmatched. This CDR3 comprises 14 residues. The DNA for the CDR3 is TGTGCCAGCAGTGAACGGACAGGGGACAATGAGCAGTTCTTC. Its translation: CASSERTGDNEQFF.

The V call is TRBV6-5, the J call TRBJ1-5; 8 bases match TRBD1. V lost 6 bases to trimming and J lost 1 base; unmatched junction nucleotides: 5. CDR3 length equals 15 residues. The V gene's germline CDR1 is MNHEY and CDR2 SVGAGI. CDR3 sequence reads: CASRWTGISNQPQHF. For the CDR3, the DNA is TGTGCCAGCAGATGGACAGGGATCAGCAATCAGCCCCAGCATTTT.

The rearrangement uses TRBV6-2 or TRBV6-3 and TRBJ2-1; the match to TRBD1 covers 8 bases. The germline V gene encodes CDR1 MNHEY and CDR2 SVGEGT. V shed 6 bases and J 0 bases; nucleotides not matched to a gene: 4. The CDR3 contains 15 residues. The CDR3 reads CASSNRGSSYNEQFF. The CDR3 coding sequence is TGTGCCAGCAGCAACAGGGGGAGCTCCTACAATGAGCAGTTCTTC.

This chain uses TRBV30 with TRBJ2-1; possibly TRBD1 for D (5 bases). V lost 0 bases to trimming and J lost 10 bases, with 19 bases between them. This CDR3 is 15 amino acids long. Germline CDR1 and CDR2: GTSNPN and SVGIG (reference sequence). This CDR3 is CAWSVQQGPLGEQFF. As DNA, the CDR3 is TGTGCCTGGAGTGTACAGCAGGGCCCCTTGGGAGAGCAGTTCTTC.

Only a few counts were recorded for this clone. The CDR3 sequence: CASSPKMGTGNTGELFF. DNA for the CDR3: TGTGCCAGCAGCCCCAAGATGGGGACAGGAAACACCGGGGAGCTGTTTTTT. The chain has TRBV13 and TRBJ2-2; 8 bases agree with TRBD1. V trimming: 5 bases; J trimming: 2 bases; junction bases outside the gene matches: 10. This CDR3 has 17 amino acids. CDR1 and CDR2 (germline): PRHDT, FYEKMQ (reference sequence).

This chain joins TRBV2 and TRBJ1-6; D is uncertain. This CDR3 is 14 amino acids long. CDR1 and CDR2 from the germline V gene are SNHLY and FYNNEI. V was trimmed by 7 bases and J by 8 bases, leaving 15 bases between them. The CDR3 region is CASTGSLVYSPLHF. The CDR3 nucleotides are TGTGCCAGCACAGGTTCCCTCGTTTATTCACCCCTCCACTTT.

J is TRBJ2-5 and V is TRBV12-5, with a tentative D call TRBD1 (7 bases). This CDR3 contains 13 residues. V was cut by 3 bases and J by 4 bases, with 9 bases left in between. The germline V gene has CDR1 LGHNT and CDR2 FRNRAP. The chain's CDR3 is CASGFQGGETQYF. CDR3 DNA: TGTGCTAGTGGTTTTCAGGGGGGAGAGACCCAGTACTTC.

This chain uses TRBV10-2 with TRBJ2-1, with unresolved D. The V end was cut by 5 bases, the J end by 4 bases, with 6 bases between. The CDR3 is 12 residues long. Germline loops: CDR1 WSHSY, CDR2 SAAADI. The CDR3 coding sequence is TGCGCCAGCAGTCCCGAATACAATGAGCAGTTCTTC. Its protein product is CASSPEYNEQFF.

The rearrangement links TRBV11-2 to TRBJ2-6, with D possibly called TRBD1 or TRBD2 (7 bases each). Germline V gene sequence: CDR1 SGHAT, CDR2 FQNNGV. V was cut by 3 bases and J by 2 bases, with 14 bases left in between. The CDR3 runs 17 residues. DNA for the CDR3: TGTGCCAGCAGCTTGGGAGGGGGCAGGGCTGGGGCCAACGTCCTGACTTTC. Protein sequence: CASSLGGGRAGANVLTF.

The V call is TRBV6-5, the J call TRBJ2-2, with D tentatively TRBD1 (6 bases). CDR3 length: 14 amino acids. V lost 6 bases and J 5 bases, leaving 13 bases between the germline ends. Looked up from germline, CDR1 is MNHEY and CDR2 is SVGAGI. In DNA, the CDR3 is TGTGCCAGCAGGCCCAGGGGTTTGACCGGGGAGCTGTTTTTT. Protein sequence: CASRPRGLTGELFF.

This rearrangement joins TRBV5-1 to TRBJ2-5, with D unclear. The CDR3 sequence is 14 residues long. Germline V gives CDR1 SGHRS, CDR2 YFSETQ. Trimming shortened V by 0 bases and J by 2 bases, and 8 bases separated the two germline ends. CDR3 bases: TGCGCCAGCAGCTTGGCGGCGGTACAAGAGACCCAGTACTTC. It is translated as CASSLAAVQETQYF.

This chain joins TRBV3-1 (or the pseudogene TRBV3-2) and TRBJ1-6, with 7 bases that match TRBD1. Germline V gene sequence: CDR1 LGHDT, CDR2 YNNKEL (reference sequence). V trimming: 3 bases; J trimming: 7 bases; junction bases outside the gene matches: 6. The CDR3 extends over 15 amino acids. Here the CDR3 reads CASSQVGTANSPLHF. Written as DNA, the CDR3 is TGTGCCAGCAGCCAGGTCGGGACAGCGAATTCACCCCTCCACTTT.

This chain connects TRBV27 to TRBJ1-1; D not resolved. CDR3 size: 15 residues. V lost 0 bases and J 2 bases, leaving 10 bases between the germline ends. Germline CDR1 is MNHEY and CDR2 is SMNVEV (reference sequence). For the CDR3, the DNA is TGTGCCAGCAGTTTATCGGGTAGGCTTAACACTGAAGCTTTCTTT. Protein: CASSLSGRLNTEAFF.

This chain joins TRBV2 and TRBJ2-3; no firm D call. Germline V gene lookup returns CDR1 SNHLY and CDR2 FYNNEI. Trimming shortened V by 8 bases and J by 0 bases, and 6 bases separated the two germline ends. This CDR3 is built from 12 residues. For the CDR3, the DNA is TGTGCCAGCTCTAGTAGCACAGATACGCAGTATTTT. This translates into CASSSSTDTQYF.

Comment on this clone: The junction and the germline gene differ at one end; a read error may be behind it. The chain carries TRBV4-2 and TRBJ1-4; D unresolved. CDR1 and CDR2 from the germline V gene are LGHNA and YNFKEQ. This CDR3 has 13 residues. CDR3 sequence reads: CASSPYSNEKLFF. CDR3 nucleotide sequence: TGTGCCAGCAGCCCTTACTCTAACGAAAAACTGTTTTTT.

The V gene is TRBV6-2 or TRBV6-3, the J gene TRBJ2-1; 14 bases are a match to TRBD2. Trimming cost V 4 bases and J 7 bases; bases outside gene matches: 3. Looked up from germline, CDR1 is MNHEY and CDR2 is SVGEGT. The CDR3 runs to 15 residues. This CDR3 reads CASSFRTSGGNEQFF. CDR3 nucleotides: TGTGCCAGCAGTTTCAGGACTAGCGGGGGGAATGAGCAGTTCTTC.